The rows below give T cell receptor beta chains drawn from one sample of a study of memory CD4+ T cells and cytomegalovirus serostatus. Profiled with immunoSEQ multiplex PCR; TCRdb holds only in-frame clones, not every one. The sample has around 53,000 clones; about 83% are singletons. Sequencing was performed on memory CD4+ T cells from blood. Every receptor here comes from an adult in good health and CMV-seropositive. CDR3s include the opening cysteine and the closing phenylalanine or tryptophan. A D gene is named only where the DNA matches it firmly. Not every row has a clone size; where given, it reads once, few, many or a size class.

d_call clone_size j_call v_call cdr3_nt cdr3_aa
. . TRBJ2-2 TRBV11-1 TGTGCCAGCAGTCGTCAGGGATTTACCGGGGAGCTGTTTTTT CASSRQGFTGELFF
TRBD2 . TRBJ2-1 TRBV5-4 TGTGCCAGCAGGTCCGGACTAGCGGGGAACAATGAGCAGTTCTTC CASRSGLAGNNEQFF
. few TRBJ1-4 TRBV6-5 TGTGCCAGCAGTTACGAGACAGCAACTAATGAAAAACTGTTTTTT CASSYETATNEKLFF
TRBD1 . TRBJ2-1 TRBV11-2 TGTGCCAGCAGCCCCTCCGGACAGGGGACCTACAATGAGCAGTTCTTC CASSPSGQGTYNEQFF
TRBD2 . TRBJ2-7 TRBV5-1 TGCGCCAGCAGCCCGGGACTAGCGGGAGGGCCAGTCTGGTACGAGCAGTACTTC CASSPGLAGGPVWYEQYF
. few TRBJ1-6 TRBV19 TGTGCCAGTAGTTGGAGCTCCTATAATTCACCCCTCCACTTT CASSWSSYNSPLHF
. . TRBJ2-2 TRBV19 TGTGCCAGTAGCTCATCCGCGGGCACCGGGGAGCTGTTTTTT CASSSSAGTGELFF
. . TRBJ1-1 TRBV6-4 TGTGCCAGCAGTTGGCAGTTAAACACTGAAGCTTTCTTT CASSWQLNTEAFF
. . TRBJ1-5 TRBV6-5 TGTGCCAGCAGTTCGGAACAATATAGCAATCAGCCCCAGCATTTT CASSSEQYSNQPQHF
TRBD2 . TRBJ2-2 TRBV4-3 TGCGCCAGCAGCCCCCTAGGTAGCGGGGGGTCAGAACTGTTTTTT CASSPLGSGGSELFF
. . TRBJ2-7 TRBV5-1 TGCGCCAGCAGCTTTGACAGGACCTACGAGCAGTACTTC CASSFDRTYEQYF
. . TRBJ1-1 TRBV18 TGTGCCAGCTCACAAGGCGGGGGGAACACTGAAGCTTTCTTT CASSQGGGNTEAFF
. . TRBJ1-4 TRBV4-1 TGCGCCAGCAGCCTGCTGGTTAATGAAAAACTGTTTTTT CASSLLVNEKLFF
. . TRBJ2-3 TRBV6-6 TGTGCCAGCAGTTACGGGAGATCCACAGATACGCAGTATTTT CASSYGRSTDTQYF
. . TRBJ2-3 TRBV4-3 TGCGCCAGCAGCCAACGCTCGTCCTTCACAGATACGCAGTATTTT CASSQRSSFTDTQYF
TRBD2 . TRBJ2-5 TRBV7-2 TGTGCCAGCAGCCGCATAGCGGGACAAGAGACCCAGTACTTC CASSRIAGQETQYF
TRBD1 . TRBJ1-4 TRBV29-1 TGCAGCGTACTGGACAGGCGGGATGAAAAACTGTTTTTT CSVLDRRDEKLFF
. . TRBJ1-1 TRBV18 TGTGCCAGCTCACCACCGAAGACTAACACTGAAGCTTTCTTT CASSPPKTNTEAFF
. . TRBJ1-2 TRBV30 TGTGCCTGGAGTCCGATCACAAGCGGCTACACCTTC CAWSPITSGYTF
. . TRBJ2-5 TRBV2 TGTGCCAGCATTTCCGGGGGAGAGACCCAGTACTTC CASISGGETQYF
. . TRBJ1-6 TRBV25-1 TGTGCCAGCAGTGAACCGGGTTCACCCCTCCACTTT CASSEPGSPLHF
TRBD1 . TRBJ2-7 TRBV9 TGTGCCAGCAGCGCGAGGGGGCCCAGCGAGCAGTACTTC CASSARGPSEQYF